The clone carrying this TCR beta chain was seen repeatedly, ten times or more. The antigen is not known. A read error may be the cause here, since a much bigger clone is one base away. The record originates from a study of T-cell reconstitution after alpha-beta-depleted transplantation in children. Study-level points and caveats: Alpha-beta T cells present about two months after transplant were reported to originate from several hundred expanded graft clones.

Preparation of the TCRbeta library used unique molecular identifiers. Each CDR3 protein is one row after TCRdb ran MiXCR on the PCR reads. The sample has fewer than 550,000 distinct CDR3 sequences; about 11% are singletons. The germline V gene has CDR1 MNHEY and CDR2 SVGEGT. The CDR3 covers 11 residues. V lost 7 bases to trimming and J lost 2 bases, with 4 bases between them. The sequencing used PBMCs, collected before TCRalphabeta/CD19-depleted stem cell transplant. This receptor was taken from a child under 10 years old with inherited bone marrow failure, due to receive a stem cell transplant. The chain employs TRBV6-2 or TRBV6-3 and TRBJ2-3; no definite D call. As DNA, the CDR3 is TGTGCCAGCACCTACACAGATACGCAGTATTTT. This sequence encodes CASTYTDTQYF.